This T cell receptor (beta chain) stems from a study of T cell repertoires in cytomegalovirus infection. Study information: A matching HLA type, together with CMV infection, was signaled by public TCR beta signatures.

Germline V gene sequence: CDR1 MGHRA, CDR2 YSYEKL. This CDR3 region has 14 residues. V was cut by 0 bases and J by 10 bases, with 13 bases left in between. In TCRdb, the reads were re-called with MiXCR into one record per CDR3 protein. Counted here are about 160,000 distinct CDR3 sequences, 15% to 20% occurring once; the ten biggest clones make up around 20%. Turning to this clonotype: Its antigen is undetermined.

General study results and limits: Summed public TCR beta family frequency identified CMV carriers bearing the relevant HLA. Ex vivo, HLA-C-restricted CMV-specific TCR beta clonotypes prevailed over the rest of the response.

This TCR derives from a human donor in good health (CMV status not recorded). Some clones in this sample may be carry-over from other donors' samples. The sample comprised CD8+ T cells from PBMCs. The genes are TRBV4-1 and TRBJ2-1; D ambiguous. CDR3 coding DNA: TGCGCCAGCAGCCAAGATCCCCGTGTAGGCGAGCAGTTCTTC. Translating it yields CASSQDPRVGEQFF.